The entry that follows covers one T cell receptor (beta chain) sequence. Profiled with immunoSEQ multiplex PCR; TCRdb holds only in-frame clones, not every one. Seen here are about 660,000 clones, around 87% observed once, and the top ten hold 0.0094%. The data were taken from a study of shared T cell receptors in the human thymus. The CDR3 runs 18 residues. With 0 bases removed from V and 2 bases from J, the gap between germline ends came to 14 bases. Germline CDR1 and CDR2: LNHNV and YYDKDF (reference sequence). The same data also contributed to another study, on human thymus T cells. That paper notes: Donor material was obtained from healthy Finnish infants undergoing corrective surgery for congenital heart defects. The study used thymus tissue resected during corrective heart surgery. There appeared to be biased usage of V and J genes in thymic and blood repertoires. Related research examined unrelated individuals and reported that their thymic repertoires overlapped highly.

The sequenced sample was thymocytes. The chain recombines TRBV15 with TRBJ1-6; D possibly corresponds to TRBD1 (6 bases). This clonotype was obtained from a boy under two years old with a congenital heart defect. CDR3 sequence (DNA): TGTGCCACCAGCAGAGATCGTGGGACATCAGCCTATAATTCACCCCTCCACTTT. Protein sequence: CATSRDRGTSAYNSPLHF. Complete variable domain (other parts from reference TRBV15 and TRBJ1-6): DAMVIQNPRYQVTQFGKPVTLSCSQTLNHNVMYWYQQKSSQAPKLLFHYYDKDFNNEADTPDNFQSRRPNTSFCFLDIRSPGLGDTAMYLCATSRDRGTSAYNSPLHFGNGTRLTVT.